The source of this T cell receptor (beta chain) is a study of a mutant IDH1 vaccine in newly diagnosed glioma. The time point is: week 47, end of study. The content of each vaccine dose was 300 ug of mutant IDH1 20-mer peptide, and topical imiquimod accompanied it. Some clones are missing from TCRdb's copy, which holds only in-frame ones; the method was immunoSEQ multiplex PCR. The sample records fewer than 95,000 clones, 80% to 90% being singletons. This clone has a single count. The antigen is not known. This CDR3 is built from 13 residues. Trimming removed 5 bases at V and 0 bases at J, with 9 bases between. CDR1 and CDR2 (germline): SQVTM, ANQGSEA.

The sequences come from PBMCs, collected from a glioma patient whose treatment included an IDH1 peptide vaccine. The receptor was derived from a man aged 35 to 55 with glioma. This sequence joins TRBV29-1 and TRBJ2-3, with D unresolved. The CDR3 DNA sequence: TGCAGCGTTTCAAGAGCCAGCACAGATACGCAGTATTTT. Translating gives CSVSRASTDTQYF.